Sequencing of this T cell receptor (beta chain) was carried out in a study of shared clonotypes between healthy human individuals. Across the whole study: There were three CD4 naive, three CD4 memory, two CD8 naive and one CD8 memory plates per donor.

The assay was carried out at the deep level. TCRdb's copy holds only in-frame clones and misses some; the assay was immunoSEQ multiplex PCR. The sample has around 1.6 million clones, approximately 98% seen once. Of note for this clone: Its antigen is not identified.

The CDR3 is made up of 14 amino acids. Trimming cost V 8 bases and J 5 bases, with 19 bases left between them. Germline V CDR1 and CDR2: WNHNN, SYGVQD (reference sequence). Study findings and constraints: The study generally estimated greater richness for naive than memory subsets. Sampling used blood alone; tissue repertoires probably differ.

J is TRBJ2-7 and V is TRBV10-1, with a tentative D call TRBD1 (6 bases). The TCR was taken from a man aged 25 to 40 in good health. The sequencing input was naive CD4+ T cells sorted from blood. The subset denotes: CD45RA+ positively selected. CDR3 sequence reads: CASRRDITSDEQYF. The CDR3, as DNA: TGCGCCAGCCGAAGGGACATCACCTCAGACGAGCAGTACTTC.